The rows below give T cell receptor beta chains drawn from one sample of a study of long-term antiretroviral therapy in people with HIV. Data came from immunoSEQ multiplex PCR; TCRdb stores just in-frame clones and leaves some out. The sample includes some 10,000 clones, under 85% of them seen just once. Source: unsorted PBMCs, taken at the start of antiretroviral therapy, before treatment. The origin of the receptors is a young man with HIV. Both conserved end residues are part of each CDR3. The order of the fields is J gene, D gene, clone size, V gene, CDR3 DNA, CDR3 protein. D genes are given only for firm matches. A row's size may be missing; if present it is once, few, many or a size class.

TRBJ2-7 TRBD2 - TRBV5-6 TGTGCCAGCAGCTCCCCCGGGGGGGCTCGGGACGAGCAGTACTTC CASSSPGGARDEQYF
TRBJ2-1 - - TRBV29-1 TGCAGCGTTGAAGGGGATAGTTGGTCCTACAATGAGCAGTTCTTC CSVEGDSWSYNEQFF
TRBJ2-2 - - TRBV14 TGTGCCAGCAGCCTATCGGGTGGGAACACCGGGGAGCTGTTTTTT CASSLSGGNTGELFF
TRBJ2-3 - - TRBV10-2 TGCGCCAGTGGGCCCACAGATACGCAGTATTTT CASGPTDTQYF
TRBJ1-2 TRBD1 - TRBV7-9 TGTGCCAGCATCCCCGGGACAGGGGGCGGCTACACCTTC CASIPGTGGGYTF
TRBJ2-7 - - TRBV7-9 TGTGCCAGCAGCTTAGCACTAGGCAACTACGAGCAGTACTTC CASSLALGNYEQYF
TRBJ2-5 - - TRBV5-1 TGCGCCAGCAGCCATGAGGGGTCCCAAGAGACCCAGTACTTC CASSHEGSQETQYF
TRBJ2-5 - - TRBV7-9 TGTGCCAGCAGTTCCCCCCTCGGGATCGCCCAAGAGACCCAGTACTTC CASSSPLGIAQETQYF
TRBJ1-2 - once TRBV5-3 TGTGCCAGACGGGGCATGGTGAGAAAGACCTATGGCTACACCTTC CARRGMVRKTYGYTF
TRBJ2-1 TRBD2 - TRBV12-5 TGTGCTAGCGTCAGCGGGAACTACAATGAGCAGTTCTTC CASVSGNYNEQFF
TRBJ2-1 - once TRBV28 TGTGCCAGCAGTTTATCTATGGGTTCCAAAGGCCCGTCGGTCTCCTACAATGAGCAGTTCTTC CASSLSMGSKGPSVSYNEQFF
TRBJ2-7 - large TRBV28 TGTGCCAGCAGTTTATATGCAGGGAACTACGAGCAGTACTTC CASSLYAGNYEQYF
TRBJ2-4 TRBD2 - TRBV7-9 TGTGCCAGCAGCTTTCCCCGCGGGGGGAACGAACTAGCCAAAAACATTCAGTACTTC CASSFPRGGNELAKNIQYF
TRBJ2-1 - - TRBV5-4 TGTGCCAGCAGCCTAGAATCTTACAATGAGCAGTTCTTC CASSLESYNEQFF
TRBJ2-5 TRBD2 - TRBV4-3 TGCGCCAGCAGCCAGGGGGCTAGCGGGAGTGGGGAGACCCAGTACTTC CASSQGASGSGETQYF
TRBJ2-7 TRBD1 once TRBV5-6 TGTGCCAGCAGCTTCCTCGGGGGACAGGGATCCTACGAGCAGTACTTC CASSFLGGQGSYEQYF
TRBJ1-5 - - TRBV29-1 TGCAGCGTTGGCGGCAGCGATCAGCCCCAGCATTTT CSVGGSDQPQHF
TRBJ2-5 TRBD2 - TRBV9 TGTGCCAGCAGCCTCCCAGCGGGAGGGATAAGCGAGACCCAGTACTTC CASSLPAGGISETQYF
TRBJ1-2 - - TRBV6-6 TGTGCCAGCAGTTACTTGTCGGGGAATGGCTACACCTTC CASSYLSGNGYTF
TRBJ2-6 - - TRBV21-1 TGTGCCAGCCGCGGAAGGGAAAGTTCTGGGGCCAACGTCCTGACTTTC CASRGRESSGANVLTF
TRBJ2-7 TRBD1 - TRBV25-1 TGTGCCAGCAGTGAATATGAGGGGGCTGGCTACGAGCAGTACTTC CASSEYEGAGYEQYF
TRBJ2-2 - few TRBV19 TGTGCCAGTAGTATACGGGGGCCATCGAACACCGGGGAGCTGTTTTTT CASSIRGPSNTGELFF
TRBJ2-7 - - TRBV2 TGTGCCAGCAGTGAATTGGGGGGCGGCACCTACGAGCAGTACTTC CASSELGGGTYEQYF
TRBJ2-1 - - TRBV5-1 TGCGCCAGCAGCTTGAACCTTGACAATGAGCAGTTCTTC CASSLNLDNEQFF
TRBJ1-1 - - TRBV5-4 TGTGCCAGCAGCTTATTCAGCCTGAACACTGAAGCTTTCTTT CASSLFSLNTEAFF
TRBJ2-1 TRBD2 - TRBV19 TGTGCCAGTCAATTAGCGGGAGGAATTAATGAGCAGTTCTTC CASQLAGGINEQFF
TRBJ2-3 TRBD2 - TRBV4-3 TGCGCCAGCAGCCCCCTTGGACTAGCGGGAAGCCTCACAGATACGCAGTATTTT CASSPLGLAGSLTDTQYF
TRBJ1-2 - few TRBV6-1 TGTGCCAGCAGGGAATCCGGACGGATTTATGGCTACACCTTC CASRESGRIYGYTF
TRBJ2-7 - once TRBV2 TGTGCCAGCAGTGGGACGGGAACCTACGAGCAGTACTTC CASSGTGTYEQYF
TRBJ2-2 TRBD1 once TRBV29-1 TGCAGCGTTGAGGGACAGGACACCGGGGAGCTGTTTTTT CSVEGQDTGELFF
TRBJ1-2 - - TRBV6-1 TGTGCCAGCACCTTTGACGTCCGGAGAGGCTACACCTTC CASTFDVRRGYTF
TRBJ2-7 - - TRBV5-1 TGCGCCAGCAGCTTAGGGCCCGACTCCCATCCGGGTGAACAGTACTTC CASSLGPDSHPGEQYF
TRBJ2-7 - - TRBV6-6 TGTGCCAGCAGCCAGGAACATCCGAGCTCCTACGAGCAGTACTTC CASSQEHPSSYEQYF
TRBJ2-3 TRBD2 - TRBV5-1 TGCGCCAGCAAACTAGCGGAGGGCACAGATACGCAGTATTTT CASKLAEGTDTQYF
TRBJ2-1 - - TRBV2 TGTGCCAGCAGTACTCCAGGGTTGGACAATGAGCAGTTCTTC CASSTPGLDNEQFF
TRBJ2-3 - - TRBV5-4 TGTGCCAGCAGTTCGCTGGGGGTTTATAAAGATACGCAGTATTTT CASSSLGVYKDTQYF
TRBJ2-7 - - TRBV7-2 TGTGCCAGCAGCTTAATGTGGGACTCTACCTACGAGCAGTACTTC CASSLMWDSTYEQYF
TRBJ1-1 TRBD1 - TRBV18 TGTGCCAGCTCACCAACGACAGGGACTTCGAACACTGAAGCTTTCTTT CASSPTTGTSNTEAFF
TRBJ1-5 - - TRBV6-1 TGTGCCAGCAGAGATCAGGGGACCAATCAGCCCCAGCATTTT CASRDQGTNQPQHF
TRBJ1-2 - - TRBV5-6 TGTGCCAGCAGCCCGAGGGCAGGGGAGAATGGCTACACCTTC CASSPRAGENGYTF